Listed here are 32 T cell receptor beta chains from one sample, sequenced in a study of blood T cell repertoires in COVID-19. This table comes from immunoSEQ multiplex PCR, and its TCRdb copy is limited to in-frame clones, with some not included. The sample includes around 300,000 clones, 80% to 90% of them seen just once. Specimen: PBMCs or T cells enriched from blood (not recorded which). The receptors were gathered from a woman aged 18 to 35 who had recovered from COVID-19.

V is TRBV9 and J is TRBJ1-1, with TRBD1 matching over 8 bases. The CDR3 has 15 amino acids. The germline gives CDR1 SGDLS, CDR2 YYNGEE. Trimming at V came to 4 bases and at J to 1 base, leaving 6 bases not matched to a gene. DNA for the CDR3: TGTGCCAGCAGCCCCAGAGGACAGGGGAACACTGAAGCTTTCTTT. Translated, it gives CASSPRGQGNTEAFF. The variable domain in full, with the rest retrieved from reference TRBV9 and TRBJ1-1, is DSGVTQTPKHLITATGQRVTLRCSPRSGDLSVYWYQQSLDQGLQFLIQYYNGEERAKGNILERFSAQQFPDLHSELNLSSLELGDSALYFCASSPRGQGNTEAFFGQGTRLTVV.

Points on this clone: At one boundary the junction diverges from the germline segment, which might be a read error. This sequence joins TRBV7-9 and TRBJ2-1, with 12 bases aligning to TRBD2. CDR3 length: 17 amino acids. Germline loops: CDR1 SEHNR, CDR2 FQNEAQ (reference sequence). Written as DNA, the CDR3 is TGTGCCAGCAGTTTAGAACTAGCGGGGGGCCCTTACAATGAGCAGTTCTTC. It codes for CASSLELAGGPYNEQFF. The variable domain in full, completed from reference TRBV7-9 and TRBJ2-1, reads DTGVSQNPRHKITKRGQNVTFRCDPISEHNRLYWYRQTLGQGPEFLTYFQNEAQLEKSRLLSDRFSAERPKGSFSTLEIQRTEQGDSAMYLCASSLELAGGPYNEQFFGPGTRLTVL.

The J gene is TRBJ1-1, the V gene TRBV6-5, with 8 positions matching TRBD1. The CDR3 has 13 residues. CDR1 MNHEY and CDR2 SVGAGI come from the germline V gene. With V trimmed by 8 bases and J by 4 bases, 6 bases remained unmatched. CDR3 loop: CASSRGRFTEAFF. CDR3 DNA sequence: TGTGCCAGCTCCAGGGGGCGGTTCACTGAAGCTTTCTTT.

This sequence joins TRBV7-2 and TRBJ2-3; D may be TRBD1 (5 bases). This CDR3 contains 15 residues. Trimming cost V 0 bases and J 0 bases, with 7 bases left between them. Looked up from germline, CDR1 is SGHTA and CDR2 is FQGNSA. CDR3 DNA sequence: TGTGCCAGCAGCTTAGCAGGGGCTAGCACAGATACGCAGTATTTT. Its translation is CASSLAGASTDTQYF.

The chain links TRBV3-1 (or the pseudogene TRBV3-2) to TRBJ2-3, with 13 positions matching TRBD2. Trimming removed 1 base from V and 11 bases from J; junction bases left unmatched: 3. The CDR3 has 14 residues. Germline CDR1 and CDR2: LGHDT and YNNKEL (reference sequence). DNA for the CDR3: TGTGCCAGCAGCCAAGTCGGGACTAGCGGGGTGCAGTATTTT. It is translated as CASSQVGTSGVQYF.

The chain carries TRBV10-3 and TRBJ1-4; D remains unclear. The CDR3 runs to 17 residues. Trimming removed 0 bases at V and 0 bases at J, with 11 bases between. Germline CDR1 and CDR2: ENHRY and SYGVKD. The DNA for the CDR3 is TGTGCCATCAGTGAGTCGGCTGCCTCCGCAACTAATGAAAAACTGTTTTTT. This codes for CAISESAASATNEKLFF.

The V and J genes are TRBV27 and TRBJ2-5, with D possibly being TRBD1 (6 bases). The germline V and J ends were trimmed by 4 bases and 4 bases, with 10 bases remaining between them. The CDR3 totals 13 residues. Germline CDR1 MNHEY, CDR2 SMNVEV (reference sequence). The CDR3 DNA sequence: TGTGCCAGCAGTTACAGGGTCGGAGAGACCCAGTACTTC. It encodes CASSYRVGETQYF.

This clone appeared a single time. The chain recombines TRBV7-2 with TRBJ1-2; no clear D gene. V shed 3 bases and J shed 1 base, with 21 bases lying between them. The germline gives CDR1 SGHTA, CDR2 FQGNSA. The CDR3 totals 18 residues. The CDR3 DNA is TGTGCCAGCAGCTTTTCCAAGGAGCGGGTCCGGGTTAACTATGGCTACACCTTC. Its translation: CASSFSKERVRVNYGYTF.

V usage is TRBV5-1 and J usage is TRBJ1-2, with D possibly being TRBD1 (6 bases). Germline V gene sequence: CDR1 SGHRS, CDR2 YFSETQ. V shed 3 bases and J shed 1 base, with 13 bases lying between them. The CDR3 sequence is 15 residues long. CDR3 DNA: TGCGCCAGCAGCTCCAGGGGATCAAGTAACTATGGCTACACCTTC. Protein: CASSSRGSSNYGYTF.

The chain couples TRBV5-1 to TRBJ2-7; TRBD1 matches at 12 bases. J was trimmed by 5 bases and V by 0 bases; bases with no gene match: 3. Germline-derived CDR1 and CDR2 are SGHRS and YFSETQ. The CDR3 is 15 amino acids. CDR3 loop: CASSLAGTGGDEQYF. In nucleotides, the CDR3 is TGCGCCAGCAGCTTGGCCGGGACAGGGGGCGACGAGCAGTACTTC.

The J gene is TRBJ1-3, the V gene TRBV9; no firm D call. V was pared by 0 bases and J by 2 bases, with 9 bases between. This CDR3 has 15 amino acids. Germline V lookup: CDR1 SGDLS, CDR2 YYNGEE. The CDR3 sequence is CASSVGAQTGNTIYF. The CDR3 region has the DNA TGTGCCAGCAGCGTAGGGGCTCAAACTGGAAACACCATATATTTT.

V is TRBV9 and J is TRBJ2-5; 12 bases map to TRBD1. The CDR3 sequence is 15 residues long. Germline V gene sequence: CDR1 SGDLS, CDR2 YYNGEE. Trimming cost V 2 bases and J 5 bases; bases outside gene matches: 4. CDR3 protein: CASSVGTGGLETQYF. The DNA of the CDR3 is TGTGCCAGCAGCGTCGGGACAGGGGGCCTGGAGACCCAGTACTTC. The complete variable domain, with remaining parts taken from reference TRBV9 and TRBJ2-5, reads DSGVTQTPKHLITATGQRVTLRCSPRSGDLSVYWYQQSLDQGLQFLIQYYNGEERAKGNILERFSAQQFPDLHSELNLSSLELGDSALYFCASSVGTGGLETQYFGPGTRLLVL.

The chain recombines TRBV27 with TRBJ2-7; 7 bases are shared with TRBD1. CDR3 length: 15 amino acids. Trimming removed 2 bases from V and 2 bases from J; junction bases left unmatched: 6. Germline CDR1 reads MNHEY; CDR2 reads SMNVEV (reference sequence). Written as DNA, the CDR3 is TGTGCCAGCAGTTTAGGATTCAGGGGGACCTACGAGCAGTACTTC. Translating it yields CASSLGFRGTYEQYF.

V is TRBV11-3 and J is TRBJ2-2; no clear D gene. The CDR3 sequence is 13 residues long. Germline assignment: CDR1 SGHNT and CDR2 YENEEA. V was shortened by 3 bases and J by 7 bases, with 9 bases between the two germline ends. The CDR3 coding sequence is TGTGCCAGCAGCTTGTCGGTTAACGGGGAGCTGTTTTTT. The encoded protein is CASSLSVNGELFF.

The chain uses TRBV5-1 and TRBJ1-3; D gene uncertain. Germline values: CDR1 SGHRS, CDR2 YFSETQ. The CDR3 totals 15 residues. V was trimmed by 4 bases and J by 2 bases, leaving 13 bases between them. CDR3 loop: CASSADGIPGNTIYF. CDR3 sequence (DNA): TGCGCCAGCAGCGCCGACGGGATTCCTGGAAACACCATATATTTT.

The V and J genes are TRBV3-1 (or the pseudogene TRBV3-2) and TRBJ1-4; TRBD1 matches at 12 bases. This CDR3 is 19 amino acids long. V lost 1 base to trimming and J lost 7 bases; unmatched junction nucleotides: 13. Germline V gene data show CDR1 as LGHDT and CDR2 as YNNKEL (reference sequence). The CDR3 DNA sequence: TGTGCCAGCAGCCAAGGATCTCCGGGACAGGGGGCTCTTAGTGAAAAACTGTTTTTT. Translated: CASSQGSPGQGALSEKLFF.

The chain couples TRBV7-3 to TRBJ1-6; 9 bases match TRBD1. The length of the CDR3 is 18 residues. The germline V gene encodes CDR1 SGHTA and CDR2 FQGTGA. Losses at the gene ends were 3 bases for V and 7 bases for J; bases not matched to a gene: 13. The CDR3 coding sequence is TGTGCCAGCAGCTTGGGAAGGGGACAGGGAATCGGGAATTCACCCCTCCACTTT. The encoded protein is CASSLGRGQGIGNSPLHF.

The V call is TRBV28, the J call TRBJ1-1; TRBD1 is a possible D gene (6 bases). CDR1 and CDR2 from the germline V gene are MDHEN and SYDVKM. Trimming cost V 5 bases and J 4 bases, with 8 bases left between them. This CDR3 comprises 12 residues. The CDR3 is CASSRGTTEAFF. CDR3 sequence (DNA): TGTGCCAGCAGTAGGGGGACCACTGAAGCTTTCTTT.

The chain recombines TRBV7-9 with TRBJ1-2; 8 nucleotides match TRBD1. Germline CDR1 reads SEHNR; CDR2 reads FQNEAQ (reference sequence). There are 14 residues in the CDR3. With 8 bases clipped from V and 8 bases from J, the junction kept 13 bases outside the gene matches. The CDR3 loop reads CASGSEDRVWGYTF. Written as DNA, the CDR3 is TGTGCCAGCGGGTCCGAGGACAGGGTATGGGGCTACACCTTC.

The chain is built from TRBV7-9 and TRBJ1-4; 7 bases map to TRBD1. J was trimmed by 3 bases and V by 0 bases; bases with no gene match: 1. The CDR3 spans 15 residues. Looked up from germline, CDR1 is SEHNR and CDR2 is FQNEAQ (reference sequence). The DNA of the CDR3 is TGTGCCAGCAGCTTAGCAGGGGGCCCTAATGAAAAACTGTTTTTT. Amino acid sequence: CASSLAGGPNEKLFF.

The chain combines TRBV19 with TRBJ1-5; D might be TRBD1 (6 bases). The CDR3 has 12 residues. CDR1 and CDR2 (germline): LNHDA, SQIVND (reference sequence). With 5 bases removed from V and 7 bases from J, the gap between germline ends came to 9 bases. Here the CDR3 reads CASSLQGQPQHF. CDR3 nucleotide sequence: TGTGCCAGTAGTCTACAGGGCCAGCCCCAGCATTTT.

The J gene is TRBJ2-1, the V gene TRBV9; 7 bases map to TRBD1. The CDR3 has 14 amino acids. Germline loops: CDR1 SGDLS, CDR2 YYNGEE. Losses at the gene ends were 4 bases for V and 10 bases for J; bases not matched to a gene: 11. The CDR3 nucleotides are TGTGCCAGCAGCCTTAGAGGGACAGTGGGGGAGCAGTTCTTC. Amino acid sequence: CASSLRGTVGEQFF.

The chain is built from TRBV2 and TRBJ2-7; 10 positions match TRBD1. Germline CDR1 is SNHLY and CDR2 is FYNNEI. Trimming took 7 bases from V and 2 from J; bases not matched to a gene: 5. The CDR3 extends over 14 amino acids. The CDR3: CASKGQGYPYEQYF. CDR3 bases: TGTGCCAGCAAGGGACAGGGGTACCCCTACGAGCAGTACTTC.

The chain combines TRBV12-3 or TRBV12-4 with TRBJ2-3; D gene uncertain. Trimming pared 4 bases from V and 7 bases from J, leaving 9 bases between. The CDR3 is 12 residues long. CDR3 in amino acids: CASSYAQNTQYF. CDR3 sequence (DNA): TGTGCCAGCAGTTATGCACAAAATACGCAGTATTTT.

The rearrangement uses TRBV6-5 and TRBJ1-4, with D possibly being TRBD1 (5 bases). CDR1 and CDR2 from the germline V gene are MNHEY and SVGAGI. This CDR3 has 14 amino acids. V lost 7 bases, J lost 8 bases, and 17 bases lay in between. DNA for the CDR3: TGTGCCAGCATGGCGGGGGGGGGTCGCGAAAAACTGTTTTTT. This sequence encodes CASMAGGGREKLFF.

The chain has TRBV11-2 and TRBJ2-1; TRBD2 matches at 12 bases. V trimming: 5 bases; J trimming: 7 bases; junction bases outside the gene matches: 6. Germline V gene lookup returns CDR1 SGHAT and CDR2 FQNNGV. CDR3 length equals 15 residues. The CDR3 loop is CASSLWTSGANEQFF. In DNA, the CDR3 is TGTGCCAGCAGCCTTTGGACTAGCGGGGCAAATGAGCAGTTCTTC. Full variable domain (rest looked up from reference TRBV11-2 and TRBJ2-1): EAGVAQSPRYKIIEKRQSVAFWCNPISGHATLYWYQQILGQGPKLLIQFQNNGVVDDSQLPKDRFSAERLKGVDSTLKIQPAKLEDSAVYLCASSLWTSGANEQFFGPGTRLTVL.

This clone was detected only once. The chain combines TRBV23-1 with TRBJ1-1; TRBD1 might be the D (5 bases). TRBV23-1 is placed among ORFs of uncertain function. The CDR3 runs to 13 residues. V was shortened by 8 bases and J by 8 bases, with 18 bases between the two germline ends. The CDR3 here is CASVPGTGEEAFF. CDR3 nucleotides: TGCGCCAGCGTGCCCGGGACGGGAGAAGAAGCTTTCTTT.

Points on this clone: At one of its ends the junction is not consistent with the germline gene, which may arise from a read error. This chain joins TRBV6-4 and TRBJ2-5, with 8 bases that match TRBD1. The CDR3 is 16 amino acids. Germline V lookup: CDR1 MRHNA, CDR2 SNTAGT. DNA for the CDR3: TGTGCCAGCAGTTACTCCCGACAGGGGTTAGGGGAGACCCAGTACTTC. It translates to CASSYSRQGLGETQYF.

V and J are TRBV2 and TRBJ1-2; D gene ambiguous. The V and J ends lost 4 bases and 2 bases respectively, with 11 bases between them. Looked up from germline, CDR1 is SNHLY and CDR2 is FYNNEI. This CDR3 comprises 14 residues. The CDR3 loop is CASSAEGGNYGYTF. The CDR3 DNA is TGTGCCAGCAGTGCAGAGGGTGGAAACTATGGCTACACCTTC.

The chain links TRBV3-1 (or the pseudogene TRBV3-2) to TRBJ2-3, with D possibly matching TRBD2 (7 bases). There are 16 residues in the CDR3. Trimming took off 0 bases at V and 0 bases at J, with 10 bases between the two ends. The germline CDR1 and CDR2 sequences are LGHDT and YNNKEL (reference sequence). The DNA for the CDR3 is TGTGCCAGCAGCCAAGATGCGGGGGCGAGCACAGATACGCAGTATTTT. It specifies CASSQDAGASTDTQYF.

The chain uses TRBV5-4 and TRBJ2-3, with 8 bases fitting TRBD1. The CDR3 extends over 15 amino acids. J was trimmed by 3 bases and V by 5 bases; bases with no gene match: 8. Germline V lookup: CDR1 SGHNT, CDR2 YYREEE (reference sequence). The CDR3 nucleotides are TGTGCCAGCAGTCCGCGGGACAGGAGAACAGATACGCAGTATTTT. This translates into CASSPRDRRTDTQYF.

The chain employs TRBV27 and TRBJ1-2; the match to TRBD1 covers 7 bases. This CDR3 region has 12 residues. Looked up from germline, CDR1 is MNHEY and CDR2 is SMNVEV (reference sequence). The trim removed 3 bases at V and 8 bases at J, leaving 3 bases unmatched. The CDR3 loop reads CASSFQGGGYTF. For the CDR3, the DNA is TGTGCCAGCAGTTTTCAAGGGGGCGGCTACACCTTC.